This TCR beta chain appears in the sequencing data of a study of T cell responses to AZD1222 COVID-19 vaccine. General study results and limits: Reports indicate that nearly half of spike-specific TCRs are directed at unmutated variant regions. Sampling captured repertoires only after the peak T cell response.

With respect to this clone: Its antigen is undetermined.

Profiled with immunoSEQ multiplex PCR; TCRdb holds only in-frame clones, not every one. Of 140,000 or so clones listed, roughly 93% are singletons. Trimming cost V 3 bases and J 12 bases, with 19 bases left between them. CDR1 SGHDT and CDR2 YYEEEE come from the germline V gene. This CDR3 region has 15 residues. The J gene is TRBJ2-6, the V gene TRBV5-6, with D unresolved. The source was peripheral blood, collected after recovery from COVID-19. This TCR was sampled from an adult who had recovered from COVID-19. The CDR3 loop is CASSSWPDMLLVLTF. The CDR3, as DNA: TGTGCCAGCAGCTCATGGCCTGACATGCTTCTCGTCCTGACTTTC.